The T cell receptor (beta chain) under discussion was sequenced for a study of blood T cell repertoires in COVID-19 (dated by TCRdb to the early 2020s). As for the study more broadly: The collaborator samples originated in the United States, Italy and Spain and spanned the acute and convalescent phases of COVID-19. The sample metadata nearly always contained a de-identified subject ID, COVID-19 status, age in years and sex. The material from the prospective study consisted of cDNA or gDNA derived from T cells, B-cell-depleted T cells, or PBMCs. HLA class I and class II types, where available, came from metadata supplied by the sample provider rather than from assay-based typing. The repertoires were released in a freely available public database intended as a resource for research on the immune response to SARS-CoV-2. Subjects who had been exposed to COVID-19, were actively infected with it, or had recovered from it provided the deeply sampled blood TCRbeta repertoires that made up the dataset. Samples were obtained from the ongoing ImmuneRACE study (first 160 participants) and from 1,000 to 1,500 subjects provided by 6 global collaborators. The paper's findings and limits, for the study overall: How much clinical and demographic metadata was included differed by source and by participant, and the metadata was provided uncurated.

In Seattle, one collaborating source enrolled patients while the infection was active and tracked those patients longitudinally over the course of disease. Each collaborating institution followed its own protocols to collect whole blood in K2EDTA tubes. For TCRbeta analysis, collaborator samples were shipped as frozen whole blood, as isolated PBMCs, or as DNA extracted from either sample type. The immunoSEQ Assay, a bias-controlled multiplex PCR, was used to amplify TCRbeta CDR3 regions from genomic DNA. Per the original workflow: The number of nucleated cells in each sample was estimated by amplification of reference gene primers within the assay. Sequence reads were collapsed and filtered to measure the absolute abundance of every unique TCRbeta CDR3 rearrangement. Productive Simpson clonality was computed per sample as the square root of Simpson's diversity index over productive rearrangements. The immuneACCESS repertoire file appears here via TCRdb, limited to in-frame rearrangements. These files lack a portion of the clones; in checked studies, under half of the deficit traces to unresolved V genes, and the cause of the others is not known. V and J calls and clone size are copied from that table; D and trimming were computed from the DNA. The sample table holds approximately 170,000 clones, of which about four fifths were seen once. 7.6% of the sample comes from the top ten.

As regards this clone: What this receptor recognizes is not known. Base qualities are not recorded, but no much larger clone differs from it by a single base.

V is cut back by 4 bases and J by 3 bases, with 2 bases in the junction unmatched. CDR1 and CDR2, per the germline V gene, are KGHDR and SFDVKD. The cysteine opens and the phenylalanine closes a CDR3 of 13 amino acids. Only CDR3 DNA remains: 39 bases, in frame from the first base. What was sequenced was peripheral blood. The TCR originated in a woman in her seventies with COVID-19, enrolled during active disease. The chain is assembled from TRBV24-1 and TRBJ2-7, and 7 bases in between align with TRBD1. The base sequence is TGTGCCACCAGTGAGGGACAGCACTACGAGCAGTACTTC. It codes for CATSEGQHYEQYF.